Below, 26 T cell receptor beta chains from the same sample are listed, as sequenced in a study of beta chain features in type 1 diabetes. Antigens of these TCRs are unknown. cDNA synthesis used the whole RNA isolate, giving expressed TCRB sequences. Sequencing used immunoSEQ multiplex PCR; TCRdb keeps in-frame clones, though not all of them. The sample has roughly 150,000 clones, 9% to 10% seen once. The study's findings and limits: A moderate, significant TCRB CDR3 shortening appeared in type 1 diabetes across four CD4+ subsets.

The sequencing sample was made of central memory CD4+ T cells from blood. The receptors shown here come from a woman aged 25-40 years with type 1 diabetes.

V usage is TRBV25-1 and J usage is TRBJ2-1, with a tentative D call TRBD2 (6 bases). This CDR3 region has 14 residues. Germline V CDR1 and CDR2: MGHDK, SYGVNS. Between the trimmed V and J ends, which lost 4 bases and 0 bases, there was a span of 7 bases. The CDR3 DNA sequence: TGTGCCAGCAGTGTGCGGGGCTCCTACAATGAGCAGTTCTTC. Encoded protein: CASSVRGSYNEQFF.

This clone was counted only a few times. V and J are TRBV2 and TRBJ2-3, with 10 bases that match TRBD1. This CDR3 has 15 amino acids. CDR1 and CDR2 from the germline V gene are SNHLY and FYNNEI. Germline trimming cut 4 bases from V and 4 bases from J; bases unmatched to any gene: 5. The CDR3 coding sequence is TGTGCCAGCAGTGGACAGGGGGCCCTCCCAGATACGCAGTATTTT. Protein: CASSGQGALPDTQYF.

The chain couples TRBV5-1 to TRBJ1-1; maybe TRBD1 (6 bases). This CDR3 is 14 amino acids long. V lost 4 bases and J 2 bases, leaving 12 bases between the germline ends. The germline V gene encodes CDR1 SGHRS and CDR2 YFSETQ. The CDR3 is CASSLQGANTEAFF. CDR3 nucleotide sequence: TGCGCCAGCAGCCTACAGGGAGCCAACACTGAAGCTTTCTTT.

This clone showed up just a few times. The chain recombines TRBV5-1 with TRBJ2-2; D is perhaps TRBD1 (5 bases). Germline V lookup: CDR1 SGHRS, CDR2 YFSETQ. V lost 0 bases to trimming and J lost 6 bases, with 12 bases between them. The CDR3 length is 15 residues. In DNA, the CDR3 is TGCGCCAGCAGCTTGGACCCAGGGTCCCCCGGGGAGCTGTTTTTT. Translating gives CASSLDPGSPGELFF.

This clone was counted a few times. The genes are TRBV7-9 and TRBJ2-1, with D maybe TRBD2 (6 bases). This CDR3 is 13 amino acids long. Germline loops: CDR1 SEHNR, CDR2 FQNEAQ (reference sequence). Trimming cost V 5 bases and J 6 bases, with 11 bases left between them. CDR3: CASSQDYRNEQFF. CDR3 sequence (DNA): TGTGCCAGCAGCCAGGACTATCGCAATGAGCAGTTCTTC.

The chain combines TRBV7-9 with TRBJ2-1, with a weak D call TRBD1 (6 bases). The CDR3 contains 14 residues. Germline V lookup: CDR1 SEHNR, CDR2 FQNEAQ (reference sequence). V lost 5 bases to trimming and J lost 3 bases, with 11 bases between them. The CDR3 protein is CASSPTGYYNEQFF. As DNA, the CDR3 is TGTGCCAGCAGCCCAACAGGGTACTACAATGAGCAGTTCTTC.

This clone showed up just a few times. This chain's CDR3 is CAWSLKITYEQYF. CDR3 coding DNA: TGTGCCTGGAGTCTAAAGATAACCTACGAGCAGTACTTC. This chain joins TRBV30 and TRBJ2-7; the D is unclear. The germline V and J ends were trimmed by 2 bases and 2 bases, with 10 bases remaining between them. Germline CDR1 reads GTSNPN; CDR2 reads SVGIG (reference sequence). The CDR3 runs to 13 residues. Full variable domain (outside the CDR3, taken from reference TRBV30 and TRBJ2-7): SQTIHQWPATLVQPVGSPLSLECTVEGTSNPNLYWYRQAAGRGLQLLFYSVGIGQISSEVPQNLSASRPQDRQFILSSKKLLLSDSGFYLCAWSLKITYEQYFGPGTRLTVT.

The chain couples TRBV5-1 to TRBJ2-1, with 8 positions matching TRBD2. This CDR3 is built from 16 residues. In germline, CDR1 is SGHRS, CDR2 YFSETQ. Trimming removed 4 bases from V and 8 bases from J; junction bases left unmatched: 14. The CDR3 coding sequence is TGCGCCAGCAGCCCGGGACTAGGGGGTTTAATCCATGAGCAGTTCTTC. It translates to CASSPGLGGLIHEQFF.

This clone was counted between two and nine times. CDR3 bases: TGCGCCAGCAGCCCTTCCCAGGGCCCCACTTCTCTTGGCTACACCTTC. Translated: CASSPSQGPTSLGYTF. This chain connects TRBV5-1 to TRBJ1-2; D is perhaps TRBD1 (5 bases). V was pared by 4 bases and J by 7 bases, with 23 bases between. CDR1 is SGHRS and CDR2 is YFSETQ in the germline V gene. The CDR3 is 16 residues long. Full variable domain (missing parts from reference TRBV5-1 and TRBJ1-2): KAGVTQTPRYLIKTRGQQVTLSCSPISGHRSVSWYQQTPGQGLQFLFEYFSETQRNKGNFPGRFSGRQFSNSRSEMNVSTLELGDSALYLCASSPSQGPTSLGYTFGSGTRLTVV.

The chain uses TRBV28 and TRBJ1-2; D possibly corresponds to TRBD1 (5 bases). V lost 2 bases and J 3 bases, leaving 7 bases between the germline ends. CDR1 is MDHEN, CDR2 SYDVKM, per germline. This CDR3 spans 13 amino acids. The CDR3 loop reads CASSLTGHYGYTF. The CDR3 nucleotides read TGTGCCAGCAGTTTAACAGGCCACTATGGCTACACCTTC.

CDR3: CASSWARQASYEQYF. The CDR3 nucleotides are TGTGCCAGCAGCTGGGCCCGGCAGGCCAGCTACGAGCAGTACTTC. This chain connects TRBV5-6 to TRBJ2-7; D is unresolved. V was pared by 3 bases and J by 3 bases, with 16 bases between. The CDR3 loop spans 15 amino acids. The V gene's germline CDR1 is SGHDT and CDR2 YYEEEE.

Only a few counts were recorded for this clone. J is TRBJ1-5 and V is TRBV27; a weak D match, TRBD1 (6 bases). The CDR3 spans 16 residues. V shed 3 bases and J shed 6 bases, with 18 bases lying between them. Germline V gives CDR1 MNHEY, CDR2 SMNVEV (reference sequence). The CDR3 loop is CASSFRPGDGRQPQHF. The CDR3 DNA sequence: TGTGCCAGCAGTTTCCGACCAGGGGATGGGCGTCAGCCCCAGCATTTT.

There are a few counts of this clone. The chain couples TRBV7-6 to TRBJ2-1; TRBD2 agrees at 10 bases. Per the germline V gene, CDR1 is SGHVS and CDR2 is FNYEAQ. V was pared by 2 bases and J by 7 bases, with 5 bases of the junction left unmatched. The CDR3 covers 15 residues. CDR3 sequence reads: CASSLSSGRPNEQFF. The DNA for the CDR3 is TGTGCCAGCAGCTTATCTAGCGGGAGACCAAATGAGCAGTTCTTC. The full variable domain, in which reference TRBV7-6 and TRBJ2-1 provide the parts outside the CDR3, is GAGVSQSPRYKVTKRGQDVALRCDPISGHVSLYWYRQALGQGPEFLTYFNYEAQQDKSGLPNDRFSAERPEGSISTLTIQRTEQRDSAMYRCASSLSSGRPNEQFFGPGTRLTVL.

The rearrangement uses TRBV7-6 and TRBJ1-5; D not resolved. The CDR3 contains 13 residues. The germline CDR1 and CDR2 sequences are SGHVS and FNYEAQ. Trimming removed 3 bases from V and 4 bases from J, with 7 bases in between. The DNA of the CDR3 is TGTGCCAGCAGCTTTGCGCTTAATCAGCCCCAGCATTTT. This translates into CASSFALNQPQHF.

This chain connects TRBV5-4 to TRBJ2-7; 7 bases align to TRBD2. The CDR3 has 14 amino acids. Germline CDR1 reads SGHNT; CDR2 reads YYREEE (reference sequence). J was trimmed by 2 bases and V by 3 bases; bases with no gene match: 5. Here the CDR3 reads CASSWGGEAYEQYF. CDR3 coding DNA: TGTGCCAGCAGCTGGGGGGGGGAAGCCTACGAGCAGTACTTC.

The genes are TRBV7-9 and TRBJ1-1, with 7 positions matching TRBD1. V lost 3 bases, J lost 3 bases, and 4 bases stayed unmatched. The germline gives CDR1 SEHNR, CDR2 FQNEAQ (reference sequence). This CDR3 has 14 amino acids. The DNA for the CDR3 is TGTGCCAGCAGCTTTTACAGGGGTGACACTGAAGCTTTCTTT. This sequence encodes CASSFYRGDTEAFF. Complete variable domain (other parts from reference TRBV7-9 and TRBJ1-1): DTGVSQNPRHKITKRGQNVTFRCDPISEHNRLYWYRQTLGQGPEFLTYFQNEAQLEKSRLLSDRFSAERPKGSFSTLEIQRTEQGDSAMYLCASSFYRGDTEAFFGQGTRLTVV.

This chain joins TRBV18 and TRBJ1-4; D unresolved. Germline V lookup: CDR1 KGHSH, CDR2 LQKENI. The CDR3 consists of 13 residues. V was cut by 6 bases and J by 4 bases, with 9 bases left in between. CDR3 residues: CASSYGGNEKLFF. Written as DNA, the CDR3 is TGTGCCAGCTCCTACGGAGGTAATGAAAAACTGTTTTTT.

The chain is built from TRBV11-1 and TRBJ1-5; D gene uncertain. Trimming left V 4 bases short and J 6 bases short, with 7 bases between. The CDR3 is 12 amino acids. CDR1 is SGHAT and CDR2 is FQDESV in the germline V gene (reference sequence). CDR3 in DNA: TGTGCCAGCAGCTATAACGGTCAGCCCCAGCATTTT. This sequence encodes CASSYNGQPQHF.

The table lists this clone with a few counts. The rearrangement uses TRBV28 and TRBJ2-5, with 11 bases matching TRBD1. Germline values: CDR1 MDHEN, CDR2 SYDVKM. The CDR3 has 15 residues. The ends lost 5 bases at V and 5 bases at J; junction bases unmatched: 7. The CDR3 bases are TGTGCCAGCAGTACGTGGACAGGGGGCGCGGAGACCCAGTACTTC. Translated: CASSTWTGGAETQYF.

The chain couples TRBV21-1 to TRBJ2-3; TRBD2 is the table's D call and was not checked against the DNA. TRBV21-1 is classified as a pseudogene. The CDR3 is made up of 14 amino acids. In DNA form, the CDR3 reads TGTGCCAGCAGCTCCTCGGGAGGGGGCGGTACGCAGTATTTT. Protein: CASSSSGGGGTQYF.

The chain employs TRBV7-3 and TRBJ2-1, with D maybe TRBD1 (5 bases). The CDR3 runs 14 residues. The V gene's germline CDR1 is SGHTA and CDR2 FQGTGA. With 4 bases removed from V and 5 bases from J, the gap between germline ends came to 12 bases. DNA of the CDR3: TGTGCCAGCAGCTCCGGGCAGGGAAACAATGAGCAGTTCTTC. The encoded protein is CASSSGQGNNEQFF.

This chain links TRBV10-3 with TRBJ2-7, with D unclear. Trimming cost V 7 bases and J 0 bases, with 7 bases left between them. The CDR3 spans 12 residues. Germline V gene sequence: CDR1 ENHRY, CDR2 SYGVKD. The CDR3 reads CAIKGGSYEQYF. CDR3 nucleotide sequence: TGTGCCATCAAAGGCGGCTCCTACGAGCAGTACTTC.

The chain recombines TRBV18 with TRBJ1-1, with D tentatively TRBD1 (6 bases). Between the trimmed V and J ends, which lost 3 bases and 1 base, there was a span of 21 bases. Germline loops: CDR1 KGHSH, CDR2 LQKENI. The CDR3 is 18 residues long. The CDR3 bases are TGTGCCAGCTCACCTCAAGACCATTCCGGGACACAGAACACTGAAGCTTTCTTT. This sequence encodes CASSPQDHSGTQNTEAFF.

The chain recombines TRBV18 with TRBJ2-7, with D tentatively TRBD1 (5 bases). Trimming took 3 bases from V and 7 from J, leaving 16 bases between them. CDR1 KGHSH and CDR2 LQKENI come from the germline V gene. The length of the CDR3 is 14 residues. The CDR3 here is CASSPPSQGEEQYF. The CDR3 DNA follows: TGTGCCAGCTCACCCCCGAGTCAGGGTGAAGAGCAGTACTTC.

V is TRBV6-1 and J is TRBJ2-3; D may be TRBD1 (5 bases). The CDR3 spans 11 residues. The V and J ends lost 7 bases and 4 bases respectively, with 6 bases between them. Germline-derived CDR1 and CDR2 are MNHNS and SASEGT. The CDR3 nucleotides are TGTGCCAGCACAGGGTCAGATACGCAGTATTTT. Translating it yields CASTGSDTQYF.

This clone was counted a few times. The chain combines TRBV7-9 with TRBJ2-5; 8 bases are a match to TRBD1. The V gene end was trimmed by 5 bases and the J gene end by 4 bases; junction bases not matched to a gene: 6. Germline CDR1 SEHNR, CDR2 FQNEAQ (reference sequence). The CDR3 totals 14 residues. DNA of the CDR3: TGTGCCAGCAGCGCCGACAGGGGACGAGAGACCCAGTACTTC. Amino acid sequence: CASSADRGRETQYF. The complete variable domain, with remaining parts taken from reference TRBV7-9 and TRBJ2-5, reads DTGVSQNPRHKITKRGQNVTFRCDPISEHNRLYWYRQTLGQGPEFLTYFQNEAQLEKSRLLSDRFSAERPKGSFSTLEIQRTEQGDSAMYLCASSADRGRETQYFGPGTRLLVL.